Each of the 32 T cell receptor beta chains below was sequenced from the same sample in a study of T-cell memory formation after mild COVID-19. TCRdb fed the 5' RACE reads into MiXCR, producing one record per CDR3 protein. The data hold about 350,000 distinct CDR3 sequences, with around 13% observed a single time. Sequenced sample: PBMCs or a T cell subset sorted from them (not recorded which). The receptors stem from a man aged 18 to 30 who had mild COVID-19 (a few samples of this study predate the infection). Cell type and time point are not known.

This chain connects TRBV11-2 to TRBJ1-1; 7 bases are shared with TRBD1. The J segment lost 4 bases and the V segment lost 3 bases, leaving 2 bases of the junction unmatched. CDR3 length: 13 amino acids. Germline V gene sequence: CDR1 SGHAT, CDR2 FQNNGV. CDR3 in amino acids: CASSLGDSTEAFF. The CDR3 DNA follows: TGTGCCAGCAGCTTGGGGGACAGCACTGAAGCTTTCTTT. Based on the CDR3 plus reference TRBV11-2 and TRBJ1-1, the full variable domain is EAGVAQSPRYKIIEKRQSVAFWCNPISGHATLYWYQQILGQGPKLLIQFQNNGVVDDSQLPKDRFSAERLKGVDSTLKIQPAKLEDSAVYLCASSLGDSTEAFFGQGTRLTVV.

This chain links TRBV5-6 with TRBJ1-1; D might be TRBD1 (6 bases). This CDR3 contains 17 residues. Germline loops: CDR1 SGHDT, CDR2 YYEEEE. Trimming shortened V by 0 bases and J by 0 bases, and 15 bases separated the two germline ends. The CDR3 protein is CASSLVDSLRMNTEAFF. DNA of the CDR3: TGTGCCAGCAGCTTGGTGGACAGTCTAAGAATGAACACTGAAGCTTTCTTT.

Ten or more counts support this clonotype. The chain combines TRBV12-3 or TRBV12-4 with TRBJ2-3; 9 nucleotides agree with TRBD1. Germline trimming cut 6 bases from V and 0 bases from J; bases unmatched to any gene: 7. This CDR3 has 16 residues. CDR3 loop: CASSRRDRASTDTQYF. Here the CDR3 DNA reads TGTGCCAGCAGCCGTCGGGACAGGGCCAGCACAGATACGCAGTATTTT.

A few counts support this clonotype. The chain is built from TRBV6-6 and TRBJ1-1; possible D gene TRBD1, 5 bases. V was pared by 5 bases and J by 9 bases, with 7 bases between. The germline gives CDR1 MNHNY, CDR2 SVGAGI (reference sequence). The CDR3 loop spans 10 amino acids. CDR3 nucleotide sequence: TGTGCCAGCAGTGCAGGGAAAGCTTTCTTT. Its translation: CASSAGKAFF.

This clonotype occurred a few times. This chain links TRBV7-6 with TRBJ2-3; possibly TRBD1 for D (6 bases). The CDR3 sequence is 16 residues long. Germline lookup yields CDR1 SGHVS and CDR2 FNYEAQ. The ends were cut back, 5 bases at V and 1 base at J, with 16 bases in the middle. Written as DNA, the CDR3 is TGTGCCAGCAGCCCGTGGACAGTCTCCGGCACAGATACGCAGTATTTT. As protein: CASSPWTVSGTDTQYF.

This chain uses TRBV4-2 with TRBJ2-3, with D possibly being TRBD2 (6 bases). This CDR3 has 15 residues. V lost 1 base, J lost 0 bases, and 8 bases lay in between. Per the germline V gene, CDR1 is LGHNA and CDR2 is YNFKEQ. The CDR3 spells CASSQGGTSTDTQYF. CDR3 DNA: TGTGCCAGCAGCCAAGGGGGGACTAGCACAGATACGCAGTATTTT.

The genes are TRBV12-3 or TRBV12-4 and TRBJ2-3; the D gene is possibly TRBD1 (5 bases). The V and J ends lost 6 bases and 3 bases respectively, with 22 bases between them. This CDR3 is 17 amino acids long. The CDR3 is CASSSTLGRVRTDTQYF. CDR3 in DNA: TGTGCCAGCAGCTCGACCCTGGGGCGCGTGAGAACAGATACGCAGTATTTT.

This clonotype was picked up a small number of times. The chain links TRBV2 to TRBJ2-7, with D hard to call. V was trimmed by 6 bases and J by 0 bases, leaving 12 bases between them. This CDR3 spans 14 amino acids. CDR1 is SNHLY, CDR2 FYNNEI, per germline. As DNA, the CDR3 is TGTGCCAGCAGCCCGGACCGCTTCTCCTACGAGCAGTACTTC. It translates to CASSPDRFSYEQYF.

The chain carries TRBV7-2 and TRBJ2-2; maybe TRBD1 (5 bases). CDR3 size: 17 residues. Germline CDR1 SGHTA, CDR2 FQGNSA. V was pared by 1 base and J by 1 base, with 13 bases between. The CDR3 region is CASSLGLGPKNTGELFF. CDR3 in DNA: TGTGCCAGCAGCTTAGGCCTGGGGCCTAAGAACACCGGGGAGCTGTTTTTT.

This clonotype showed up just a few times. The chain has TRBV7-2 and TRBJ2-3; D is unclear. This CDR3 has 11 residues. Trimming stripped 5 bases from V and 6 bases from J, with 6 bases between. Germline CDR1 and CDR2: SGHTA and FQGNSA. CDR3 coding DNA: TGTGCCAGCAGCAGCATCGATACGCAGTATTTT. Its protein product is CASSSIDTQYF.

This chain joins TRBV12-3 or TRBV12-4 and TRBJ1-2; no clear D gene. The CDR3 length is 12 residues. V lost 6 bases to trimming and J lost 9 bases, with 14 bases between them. Written as DNA, the CDR3 is TGTGCCAGCAGCGCCGTCGTCAAACGCTACACCTTC. Amino acid sequence: CASSAVVKRYTF.

The chain links TRBV29-1 to TRBJ2-7; possibly TRBD1 for D (5 bases). The CDR3 covers 13 residues. Germline CDR1 SQVTM, CDR2 ANQGSEA. Deletions cut 5 bases from V and 2 bases from J, with 13 bases between. The CDR3 spells CSVLWARAYEQYF. In nucleotides, the CDR3 is TGCAGCGTTCTTTGGGCCAGGGCCTACGAGCAGTACTTC.

This chain connects TRBV3-1 to TRBJ2-1; TRBD1 aligns across 10 bases. V lost 4 bases, J lost 7 bases, and 4 bases stayed unmatched. Looked up from germline, CDR1 is LGHDT and CDR2 is YNNKEL (reference sequence). CDR3 length equals 14 residues. CDR3 sequence: CASSRGQGGNEQFF. CDR3 bases: TGTGCCAGCAGCCGCGGACAGGGGGGTAATGAGCAGTTCTTC.

The chain couples TRBV5-6 to TRBJ1-1; weak D call: TRBD1 (5 bases). Trimming left V 7 bases short and J 0 bases short, with 13 bases between. The germline CDR1 and CDR2 sequences are SGHDT and YYEEEE. The CDR3 is made up of 14 amino acids. Here the CDR3 DNA reads TGTGCCAGCCGAACGACAGACTTGAACACTGAAGCTTTCTTT. Protein product: CASRTTDLNTEAFF.

This clonotype appeared many times. The gene calls are TRBV10-3 and TRBJ2-7, with a tentative D call TRBD1 (5 bases). CDR1 ENHRY and CDR2 SYGVKD come from the germline V gene. V lost 4 bases and J lost 2, with 9 bases in between. The CDR3 is 13 amino acids. The CDR3 nucleotides are TGTGCCATCAGTGCGGGCAGGGCCTACGAGCAGTACTTC. It is translated as CAISAGRAYEQYF.

The table lists this clonotype with a few counts. CDR3 bases: TGCGCCAGCAGCTCGAGCCGGTGGGACAGGGAGGAACTGTTTTTT. This translates into CASSSSRWDREELFF. The chain links TRBV5-1 to TRBJ1-4; 9 nucleotides match TRBD1. This CDR3 region has 15 residues. Germline lookup yields CDR1 SGHRS and CDR2 YFSETQ. The ends lost 3 bases at V and 12 bases at J; junction bases unmatched: 12. Full variable domain (rest looked up from reference TRBV5-1 and TRBJ1-4): KAGVTQTPRYLIKTRGQQVTLSCSPISGHRSVSWYQQTPGQGLQFLFEYFSETQRNKGNFPGRFSGRQFSNSRSEMNVSTLELGDSALYLCASSSSRWDREELFFGSGTQLSVL.

This clonotype was seen only a few times. The CDR3 DNA is TGTGCCAGCAGGCCGCGGGGGGGCCCTCTGGCTGAGCAGTTCTTC. It yields the protein CASRPRGGPLAEQFF. The chain employs TRBV12-3 or TRBV12-4 and TRBJ2-1; TRBD2 matches 9 bases. The CDR3 runs to 15 residues. V shed 6 bases, J shed 9 bases, and the junction held 12 bases outside the gene matches.

This chain uses TRBV7-9 with TRBJ2-1, with 9 bases matching TRBD1. The CDR3 is 12 amino acids. The V segment lost 6 bases and the J segment 15 bases; nucleotides outside the gene matches: 9. Germline V CDR1 and CDR2: SEHNR, FQNEAQ (reference sequence). The CDR3 bases are TGTGCCAGCAGTCCCCGGGACAGGGAGGGGTTCTTC. Translated, it gives CASSPRDREGFF. Full variable domain (missing parts from reference TRBV7-9 and TRBJ2-1): DTGVSQNPRHKITKRGQNVTFRCDPISEHNRLYWYRQTLGQGPEFLTYFQNEAQLEKSRLLSDRFSAERPKGSFSTLEIQRTEQGDSAMYLCASSPRDREGFFGPGTRLTVL.

This clonotype was found many times. J is TRBJ2-3 and V is TRBV12-3 or TRBV12-4, with TRBD2 matching over 14 bases. The CDR3 consists of 17 residues. Unmatched junction bases numbered 5, after V lost 5 bases and J lost 1 base. For the CDR3, the DNA is TGTGCCAGCAGTCTCGGACTAGCGGGGGGCGGCACAGATACGCAGTATTTT. Translation: CASSLGLAGGGTDTQYF.

This chain joins TRBV6-2 or TRBV6-3 and TRBJ2-7, with D possibly being TRBD1 (5 bases). V was pared by 5 bases and J by 2 bases, with 10 bases between. Germline values: CDR1 MNHEY, CDR2 SVGEGT. The CDR3 length is 13 residues. CDR3 protein: CASSADTPYEQYV. The CDR3 DNA follows: TGTGCCAGCAGTGCGGACACGCCCTACGAGCAGTACGTC.

This clonotype was counted between two and nine times. The gene calls are TRBV7-9 and TRBJ1-2, with 8 bases lining up with TRBD1. Losses at the gene ends were 5 bases for V and 6 bases for J; bases not matched to a gene: 8. Per the germline V gene, CDR1 is SEHNR and CDR2 is FQNEAQ (reference sequence). The CDR3 is 14 amino acids. In nucleotides, the CDR3 is TGTGCCAGCAGCCGAGGACAGGGTGGGCATGGCTACACCTTC. It encodes CASSRGQGGHGYTF.

V is TRBV12-3 or TRBV12-4 and J is TRBJ1-1, with a tentative D call TRBD1 (5 bases). The CDR3 consists of 12 residues. V was pared by 5 bases and J by 7 bases, with 11 bases between. The DNA for the CDR3 is TGTGCCAGCAGTCACCAGGGCCTTGAAGCTTTCTTT. This codes for CASSHQGLEAFF.

Only a few counts were recorded for this clonotype. This chain links TRBV29-1 with TRBJ1-1; TRBD1 aligns across 7 bases. From germline, CDR1 is SQVTM and CDR2 ANQGSEA. J gave up 2 bases and V 1 base, and 13 bases lay outside the gene matches. CDR3 size: 17 residues. The CDR3 nucleotides are TGCAGCGTTGAAGCTCCGTTGGGACAGCCTTTAAACACTGAAGCTTTCTTT. Protein product: CSVEAPLGQPLNTEAFF.

The rearrangement links TRBV4-1 to TRBJ1-1; TRBD1 matches at 7 bases. With 4 bases clipped from V and 2 bases from J, the junction kept 13 bases outside the gene matches. The CDR3 contains 17 residues. The germline CDR1 and CDR2 sequences are MGHRA and YSYEKL. The CDR3 region has the DNA TGCGCCAGCAGCCGCTTAGGACAGGACAGACTTAACACTGAAGCTTTCTTT. Its protein product is CASSRLGQDRLNTEAFF.

Only a few counts were recorded for this clonotype. The V call is TRBV4-1, the J call TRBJ1-2, with 11 bases identical to TRBD1. CDR3 length: 17 residues. Per the germline V gene, CDR1 is MGHRA and CDR2 is YSYEKL. Germline trimming cut 0 bases from V and 8 bases from J; bases unmatched to any gene: 11. The CDR3 protein is CASSQDSGTGGLGGYTF. For the CDR3, the DNA is TGCGCCAGCAGCCAAGATTCTGGGACAGGGGGTTTGGGCGGCTACACCTTC.

This clonotype was seen a few times. The chain carries TRBV7-9 and TRBJ2-3; 12 bases match TRBD2. V gave up 7 bases and J gave up 0 bases; unmatched junction bases: 2. The CDR3 length is 15 residues. Germline V gives CDR1 SEHNR, CDR2 FQNEAQ (reference sequence). The CDR3 nucleotides are TGTGCCAGCAACGGACTAGCGGGGAGCACAGATACGCAGTATTTT. This gives the protein CASNGLAGSTDTQYF.

The sample holds a few counts of this clonotype. The chain carries TRBV6-2 or TRBV6-3 and TRBJ2-5; 10 bases match TRBD1. Trimming took 6 bases from V and 1 from J; bases not matched to a gene: 8. The CDR3 extends over 16 amino acids. Germline V lookup: CDR1 MNHEY, CDR2 SVGEGT. CDR3 sequence (DNA): TGTGCCAGCAGACTGGGACAGGGGTCCTTCCAAGAGACCCAGTACTTC. It is translated as CASRLGQGSFQETQYF.

There are many counts of this clonotype. The genes are TRBV5-1 and TRBJ1-1, with D unclear. The CDR3 is 13 amino acids. The germline V gene encodes CDR1 SGHRS and CDR2 YFSETQ. The germline V and J ends were trimmed by 5 bases and 2 bases, with 10 bases remaining between them. The CDR3 sequence is CASSLQANTEAFF. CDR3 bases: TGCGCCAGCAGTTTGCAAGCCAACACTGAAGCTTTCTTT.

This clonotype was recorded many times. The CDR3 region is CASSLDGRLSGRFQETQYF. Here the CDR3 DNA reads TGCGCCAGCAGCTTGGATGGGCGGCTAAGCGGAAGGTTCCAAGAGACCCAGTACTTC. The chain combines TRBV5-1 with TRBJ2-5; D may be TRBD2 (5 bases). Trimming removed 0 bases from V and 1 base from J, with 22 bases in between. The CDR3 runs to 19 residues. The germline V gene has CDR1 SGHRS and CDR2 YFSETQ.

This sequence joins TRBV20-1 and TRBJ1-3; possibly TRBD1 for D (6 bases). The CDR3 runs 14 residues. The germline CDR1 and CDR2 sequences are DFQATT and SNEGSKA (reference sequence). V shed 6 bases and J shed 0 bases, with 12 bases lying between them. CDR3 sequence: CSAEGQSSGNTIYF. The CDR3 bases are TGCAGTGCCGAAGGACAGTCCTCTGGAAACACCATATATTTT.

The chain joins TRBV21-1 to TRBJ2-3; TRBD2 is the table's D call, not checked against the DNA. TRBV21-1 constitutes a pseudogene. CDR3 size: 17 residues. The CDR3 reads CASSKARRGRYTDTQYF. The CDR3 nucleotides are TGTGCCAGCAGCAAAGCGAGGAGGGGCCGTTACACAGATACGCAGTATTTT.

This chain connects TRBV7-3 to TRBJ2-5; no firm D call. The V gene's germline CDR1 is SGHTA and CDR2 FQGTGA. The V and J ends lost 2 bases and 1 base respectively, with 11 bases between them. The CDR3 contains 15 residues. The CDR3 coding sequence is TGTGCCAGCAGCTTAGGGTCGGCGGTCCAAGAGACCCAGTACTTC. It specifies CASSLGSAVQETQYF.